Below are 27 T cell receptor beta chains sequenced from a single sample in a study of cytomegalovirus exposure and HLA in healthy donors. It was with 60 Vbeta and 13 Jbeta primers that the PCR ran. Profiling relied on immunoSEQ multiplex PCR, and the TCRdb table lists in-frame clones only, not all of them. Here the sample table reports approximately 180,000 clones. The sequenced material came from PBMCs. These receptors originate from a man aged 25-45 years in good health and CMV-seronegative.

The chain links TRBV15 to TRBJ2-7; a weak D match, TRBD2 (5 bases). The CDR3 runs 12 residues. CDR1 and CDR2 from the germline V gene are LNHNV and YYDKDF (reference sequence). V was trimmed by 0 bases and J by 7 bases, leaving 7 bases between them. The CDR3 protein is CATSRDWTEQYF. Written as DNA, the CDR3 is TGTGCCACCAGCAGAGATTGGACTGAGCAGTACTTC.

The chain recombines TRBV7-6 with TRBJ1-1; D gene unclear. The V and J ends lost 5 bases and 2 bases respectively, with 9 bases between them. The germline gives CDR1 SGHVS, CDR2 FNYEAQ. This CDR3 region has 13 residues. The CDR3 DNA reads as TGTGCCAGCAGCGCACAGCTTAACACTGAAGCTTTCTTT. Its protein is CASSAQLNTEAFF.

The CDR3: CASSLVYEGGAGISAQYF. DNA for the CDR3: TGTGCCAGCAGCTTAGTATATGAAGGGGGCGCGGGCATATCAGCTCAGTACTTC. The chain carries TRBV7-2 and TRBJ2-4; 7 bases line up with TRBD1. The CDR3 extends over 18 amino acids. CDR1 and CDR2 from the germline V gene are SGHTA and FQGNSA. After removal of 1 base from V and 12 bases from J, the junction contained 21 bases not matched to a gene.

The chain uses TRBV2 and TRBJ2-1; D is ambiguous. The CDR3 consists of 12 residues. V dropped 4 bases and J dropped 7 bases, with 8 bases sitting between them. Looked up from germline, CDR1 is SNHLY and CDR2 is FYNNEI. The CDR3 loop reads CASSGVGNEQFF. The CDR3, as DNA: TGTGCCAGCAGTGGAGTCGGGAATGAGCAGTTCTTC.

This chain joins TRBV7-2 and TRBJ2-3; D perhaps matches TRBD1 (6 bases). The CDR3 totals 14 residues. Trimming took off 6 bases at V and 4 bases at J, with 14 bases between the two ends. Germline CDR1 is SGHTA and CDR2 is FQGNSA. CDR3: CASRTGSGADTQYF. DNA of the CDR3: TGTGCCAGCAGGACAGGTAGTGGTGCAGATACGCAGTATTTT.

V gene TRBV2 combines with J gene TRBJ1-6, with D possibly TRBD1 on 5 matching bases. This CDR3 contains 14 residues. V gave up 9 bases and J gave up 8 bases, with 17 bases separating them. Germline V gene lookup returns CDR1 SNHLY and CDR2 FYNNEI. CDR3 DNA: TGTGCCAGGAAATCCGGGCAGGGCCATTCACCCCTCCACTTT. Its protein is CARKSGQGHSPLHF.

V gene TRBV9 combines with J gene TRBJ2-2, with TRBD2 matching over 9 bases. Trimming took 1 base from V and 5 from J; bases not matched to a gene: 3. The CDR3 runs to 15 residues. Germline V gene lookup returns CDR1 SGDLS and CDR2 YYNGEE. CDR3 bases: TGTGCCAGCAGCGTACCTAGCGGGGTGACCGGGGAGCTGTTTTTT. Protein sequence: CASSVPSGVTGELFF.

The V and J genes are TRBV11-3 and TRBJ1-1; D perhaps matches TRBD1 (5 bases). Germline-derived CDR1 and CDR2 are SGHNT and YENEEA. Trimming took 5 bases from V and 5 from J, leaving 15 bases between them. This CDR3 region has 14 residues. This CDR3 is CASSTRSGGTEAFF. The CDR3 DNA sequence: TGTGCCAGCAGCACCCGATCCGGGGGAACTGAAGCTTTCTTT.

V gene TRBV6-5 combines with J gene TRBJ2-1; D is uncertain. CDR1 and CDR2 from the germline V gene are MNHEY and SVGAGI. V lost 6 bases, J lost 0 bases, and 12 bases lay in between. The CDR3 runs to 15 residues. CDR3 sequence reads: CASSNLVSSYNEQFF. The CDR3 DNA reads as TGTGCCAGCAGCAACCTAGTGAGCTCCTACAATGAGCAGTTCTTC.

The chain is built from TRBV30 and TRBJ1-2; 7 bases are shared with TRBD1. Germline CDR1 is GTSNPN and CDR2 is SVGIG (reference sequence). CDR3 length: 13 amino acids. The J segment lost 6 bases and the V segment lost 5 bases, leaving 9 bases of the junction unmatched. The CDR3 loop reads CAWAKFQGDGYTF. DNA for the CDR3: TGTGCCTGGGCAAAGTTCCAGGGGGATGGCTACACCTTC.

CDR3 sequence reads: CAISEGSGYEQYF. The CDR3 region has the DNA TGTGCCATCAGTGAAGGGTCGGGGTACGAGCAGTACTTC. V gene TRBV10-3 combines with J gene TRBJ2-7, with D perhaps TRBD2 (5 bases). The CDR3 consists of 13 residues. Germline loops: CDR1 ENHRY, CDR2 SYGVKD. V dropped 3 bases and J dropped 4 bases, with 10 bases sitting between them.

CDR3 residues: CASSRGGGRAYTGELFF. The CDR3 coding sequence is TGTGCCAGCAGCCGCGGCGGGGGGAGGGCATACACCGGGGAGCTGTTTTTT. The rearrangement uses TRBV7-9 and TRBJ2-2, with TRBD2 identical over 8 bases. Germline CDR1 SEHNR, CDR2 FQNEAQ (reference sequence). The CDR3 has 17 residues. V lost 5 bases and J lost 3; bases outside the gene matches: 11.

The V call is TRBV25-1, the J call TRBJ2-7, with TRBD1 matching 8 bases. V lost 6 bases, J lost 3 bases, and 10 bases stayed unmatched. CDR3 size: 15 residues. Germline CDR1 reads MGHDK; CDR2 reads SYGVNS. CDR3 in DNA: TGTGCCAGCAGCGAAGGGAACAGGGGGGTCTACGAGCAGTACTTC. It encodes CASSEGNRGVYEQYF.

The chain joins TRBV7-9 to TRBJ1-5, with 7 bases that match TRBD1. CDR3 size: 14 residues. The V gene's germline CDR1 is SEHNR and CDR2 FQNEAQ (reference sequence). Losses at the gene ends were 4 bases for V and 3 bases for J; bases not matched to a gene: 3. The CDR3 protein is CASSSGTVNQPQHF. In DNA form, the CDR3 reads TGTGCCAGCAGCTCCGGGACAGTCAATCAGCCCCAGCATTTT.

This chain links TRBV7-8 with TRBJ1-1; TRBD1 aligns across 7 bases. The CDR3 extends over 15 amino acids. Germline-derived CDR1 and CDR2 are SGHVS and FQNEAQ. V dropped 0 bases and J dropped 5; count of bases not matched to a gene: 6. The CDR3 region has the DNA TGTGCCAGCAGCTTAGCTCCCCAGGGGGAAACTGAAGCTTTCTTT. The encoded protein is CASSLAPQGETEAFF.

The genes are TRBV28 and TRBJ2-7, with 7 bases matching TRBD1. CDR3 length: 13 residues. The germline gives CDR1 MDHEN, CDR2 SYDVKM. V was pared by 4 bases and J by 3 bases, with 3 bases of the junction left unmatched. This CDR3 is CASSWQGVYEQYF. In DNA form, the CDR3 reads TGTGCCAGCAGTTGGCAGGGGGTCTACGAGCAGTACTTC.

This CDR3 reads CAWGLSGRRETQYF. As DNA, the CDR3 is TGTGCCTGGGGACTGAGCGGGAGGAGGGAGACCCAGTACTTC. The chain is built from TRBV30 and TRBJ2-5; 9 nucleotides match TRBD2. The V segment lost 5 bases and the J segment 5 bases; nucleotides outside the gene matches: 9. The germline V gene has CDR1 GTSNPN and CDR2 SVGIG (reference sequence). The CDR3 is 14 amino acids.

The CDR3 here is CASSRTGDTEAFF. In nucleotides, the CDR3 is TGTGCCAGCAGCCGAACAGGGGACACTGAAGCTTTCTTT. V usage is TRBV11-2 and J usage is TRBJ1-1, with TRBD1 identical over 7 bases. The V and J ends lost 5 bases and 3 bases, in that order; junction bases with no gene match: 3. This CDR3 has 13 residues. Germline-derived CDR1 and CDR2 are SGHAT and FQNNGV.

Points on this clone: This CDR3 is also generated by other DNA sequences in the sample. The rearrangement uses TRBV28 and TRBJ2-5; a weak D match, TRBD2 (6 bases). Trimming cost V 6 bases and J 1 base, with 9 bases left between them. The CDR3 sequence is 13 residues long. Germline-derived CDR1 and CDR2 are MDHEN and SYDVKM. In DNA form, the CDR3 reads TGTGCCAGCAGAGGGGACTCCCAAGAGACCCAGTACTTC. Amino acids: CASRGDSQETQYF.

This chain links TRBV15 with TRBJ2-7; TRBD2 is a possible D gene (5 bases). The V gene lost 7 bases and the J gene lost 0 bases, with 13 bases spanning the gap. Germline CDR1 and CDR2: LNHNV and YYDKDF (reference sequence). The CDR3 is 14 residues long. CDR3 sequence: CATNQEGSSYEQYF. The CDR3 nucleotides read TGTGCCACCAATCAAGAAGGGAGCTCCTACGAGCAGTACTTC.

The chain carries TRBV27 and TRBJ2-2; TRBD1 agrees at 10 bases. The CDR3 runs 16 residues. With V trimmed by 7 bases and J by 4 bases, 9 bases remained unmatched. Germline V gene sequence: CDR1 MNHEY, CDR2 SMNVEV (reference sequence). The CDR3 reads CASIPGGQGSTGELFF. CDR3 in DNA: TGTGCCAGCATCCCTGGGGGACAGGGGTCCACCGGGGAGCTGTTTTTT.

This chain joins TRBV7-2 and TRBJ2-5, with TRBD1 as a possible D gene (6 bases). Germline lookup yields CDR1 SGHTA and CDR2 FQGNSA. With 3 bases removed from V and 2 bases from J, the gap between germline ends came to 16 bases. This CDR3 spans 16 amino acids. The CDR3 DNA follows: TGTGCCAGCAGCTTCCCACAGGGAAGGGCACAAGAGACCCAGTACTTC. This gives the protein CASSFPQGRAQETQYF.

The V gene is TRBV5-1, the J gene TRBJ2-5, with 8 bases that match TRBD1. The CDR3 runs 15 residues. Germline CDR1 is SGHRS and CDR2 is YFSETQ. After removal of 0 bases from V and 4 bases from J, the junction contained 5 bases not matched to a gene. The CDR3 bases are TGCGCCAGCAGCTTGGTTCCGGGACAGGCAGAGACCCAGTACTTC. Its translation is CASSLVPGQAETQYF.

V is TRBV4-1 and J is TRBJ2-3, with 9 bases lining up with TRBD1. The CDR3 runs to 16 residues. After removal of 4 bases from V and 3 bases from J, the junction contained 8 bases not matched to a gene. Germline CDR1 reads MGHRA; CDR2 reads YSYEKL. CDR3 in DNA: TGCGCCAGCAGCCCTCAGGGGACAGGGATGACAGATACGCAGTATTTT. It specifies CASSPQGTGMTDTQYF.

As to this clone: Relative to the germline gene, one junction end is altered; a read error may explain this. The chain combines TRBV2 with TRBJ2-5; 13 nucleotides match TRBD2. This CDR3 region has 15 residues. Germline V CDR1 and CDR2: SNHLY, FYNNEI. The CDR3 DNA follows: TGTGCCAGCAGGGAAGGGACTAGCGGGGCCGAGACCCAGTACTTC. Encoded protein: CASREGTSGAETQYF.

The chain is built from TRBV28 and TRBJ2-3, with D possibly TRBD2 on 6 matching bases. CDR3 size: 13 residues. Germline assignment: CDR1 MDHEN and CDR2 SYDVKM. Trimming left V 5 bases short and J 3 bases short, with 9 bases between. CDR3 region: CASSGDSTDTQYF. In DNA, the CDR3 is TGTGCCAGCAGTGGGGACTCTACAGATACGCAGTATTTT.

The gene calls are TRBV7-9 and TRBJ1-4; the D gene is possibly TRBD1 (5 bases). The germline V and J ends were trimmed by 0 bases and 5 bases, with 10 bases remaining between them. This CDR3 spans 15 amino acids. Germline V gives CDR1 SEHNR, CDR2 FQNEAQ (reference sequence). This CDR3 reads CASSLAGTPNEKLFF. CDR3 nucleotide sequence: TGTGCCAGCAGCTTAGCGGGGACTCCCAATGAAAAACTGTTTTTT.